This TCR beta chain was documented in a study of cytomegalovirus exposure and HLA in healthy donors. Study conclusions and caveats: According to a later analysis, TCR clusters from the first cohort tended to co-occur in the 120 or so validation repertoires. Overall, approximately 150 TCR beta chains were annotated as cytomegalovirus-associated. The classifier reportedly diagnosed cytomegalovirus status with high specificity and sensitivity. Some public TCRs appeared in many individuals, while most sequences were rare.

Some clones are missing from TCRdb's copy, which holds only in-frame ones; the method was immunoSEQ multiplex PCR. The sample records about 73,000 clones, around 90% being singletons. After removal of 1 base from V and 3 bases from J, the junction contained 11 bases not matched to a gene. Per germline, CDR1 SGHVS and CDR2 FQNEAQ. There are 19 residues in the CDR3. The table lists this clone with a count of one. Its antigen is not known. The rearrangement joins TRBV7-8 to TRBJ2-1, with 11 nucleotides matching TRBD2. Sequenced sample: PBMCs. The source is a woman under 30 in good health and CMV-seropositive. CDR3 coding DNA: TGTGCCAGCAGCTTAGTGGCCCAGACTAGCGGGGTCGTCTACAATGAGCAGTTCTTC. This encodes CASSLVAQTSGVVYNEQFF.